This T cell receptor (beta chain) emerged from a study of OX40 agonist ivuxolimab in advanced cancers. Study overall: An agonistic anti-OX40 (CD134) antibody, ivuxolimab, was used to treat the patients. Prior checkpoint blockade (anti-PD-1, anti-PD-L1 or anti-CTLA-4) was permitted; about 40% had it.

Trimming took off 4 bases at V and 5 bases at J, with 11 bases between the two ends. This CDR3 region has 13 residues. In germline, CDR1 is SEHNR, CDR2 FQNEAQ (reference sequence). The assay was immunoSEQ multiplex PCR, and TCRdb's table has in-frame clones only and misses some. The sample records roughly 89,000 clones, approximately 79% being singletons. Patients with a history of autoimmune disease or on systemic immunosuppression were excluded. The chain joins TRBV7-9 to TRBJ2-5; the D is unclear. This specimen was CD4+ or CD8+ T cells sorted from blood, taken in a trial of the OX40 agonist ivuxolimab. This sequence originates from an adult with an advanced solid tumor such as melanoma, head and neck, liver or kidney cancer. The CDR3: CASSSSGRETQYF. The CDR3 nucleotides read TGTGCCAGCAGCTCATCTGGTCGGGAGACCCAGTACTTC.